This T cell receptor beta chain stems from a study of beta chain features in type 1 diabetes (dated by TCRdb to 2016 to 2019). Concerning the study at large: No differences in mean age, gender distribution, total cell number or subset yield were found between patients and healthy donors. Regulatory and stem cell-like memory subsets were obtained from only 8 patients and roughly 8 healthy donors, while naive and central memory subsets were obtained from all 28 donors. The study compared TCRB repertoires of sorted circulating CD4+ T cell subsets between recently diagnosed type 1 diabetes patients and matched healthy donors. Across all samples, approximately 98,000,000 sorted cells were examined, and cell number per subset correlated strongly with RNA yield. On the study overall, not on this receptor specifically: Only small numbers of individuals were included in the HLA sub-analyses, which left unresolved whether HLA type had any influence on TCRB rearrangement. Naive, central memory and regulatory TCRB repertoires appeared to be more similar among patients than among healthy donors. Because cDNA rather than genomic DNA was sequenced, highly expressing activated cells could have been over-represented, although no difference in activation and CD3 levels was found between groups. In all four CD4+ subsets, TCRB CDR3 length was moderately but significantly shorter in type 1 diabetes patients. Shorter templates might have been favored by PCR, but patient and control samples were amplified and corrected together, so both groups would have been affected equally by any skew. Fewer insertions and more nucleotide deletions at VDJ recombination sites were observed in patients with type 1 diabetes, implying thymic rearrangement abnormalities.

Trimmed from V: 5 bases; trimmed from J: 0 bases; junction bases lacking a gene match: 4. Spanning cysteine to phenylalanine, the CDR3 consists of 16 amino acids. Kept here is only the CDR3 DNA, which spans 48 bases and is read in frame from base 1. The germline V gene sets CDR1 to SGHVS and CDR2 to FNYEAQ. As concerns this clone: There is no known antigen for this receptor. No quality values exist for individual bases; no much larger clone is one base distant.

The entire amount of isolated RNA was reverse transcribed using the High Capacity cDNA Reverse Transcription Kit, so the sequenced TCRB transcripts were expressed ones. Deep immunoSEQ sequencing was applied to naive, central memory and regulatory T cell samples, giving an average of around 3.4 million total reads per sample. Sorted cells were lysed in RLT buffer, and RNA was extracted using DNase-treated RNeasy Micro or Mini kits according to cell number. Each cell subset was processed on its own to prevent cross-contamination, while patient and healthy donor samples were processed together. The immunoSEQ multiplex PCR was used to amplify TCRB sequences from cDNA, generating 87-bp fragments that spanned the CDR3 region. Sequencing of the amplicons was performed on the Illumina HiSeq platform. The paper's processing steps were these. Synthetic template baselines were used to correct PCR bias computationally, reads within Hamming distance 2 were collapsed, and singletons that could not be merged were discarded. Reads were aligned to IMGT to assign V, D and J genes, CDR3 length, and insertions or deletions at six rearrangement sites. Within each subset, clonotype counts were normalized to sorted cell number, after which true diversity and Gini coefficients were computed with the tcR R package. The overlap coefficient, calculated on TCRB nucleotide sequences, was used to measure repertoire sharing. As a proxy for the pre-selection repertoire, out-of-frame TCRB sequences from naive cells were analyzed. TCRdb stores this immuneACCESS table with in-frame sequences only. Part of the clones is absent; in the studies checked, under half of the shortfall reflects unresolved V genes, and no reason is known for the rest. The V and J calls and clone size come from that table; D and trimming were worked out from the DNA. The sample data list just over 450,000 clones, and 30% of these were observed just once. The biggest ten clones account for about 0.06% of the sample.

Each donor gave one peripheral blood draw, approximately 110 mL on average, collected into heparinised tubes. Using a panel that included CD45RO, CCR7, CD25, CD127, CD95 and CD27, naive, central memory, regulatory and stem cell-like memory CD4+ T cells were sorted on a BD FACSAria II. Every sorted population had a purity above 95%. Right away, PBMCs were isolated by Lymphoprep density gradient centrifugation and were stained directly, with no culture step. So that batch effects would be minimized, each experiment stained and sorted samples in pairs, pairing one healthy donor with one patient. Specimen: naive CD4+ T cells from blood. The cell subset or site label for this specimen denotes: true naive CD4+ T cells. This clonotype was sampled from a man aged 18 to 30 in good health. The V and J segments used are TRBV7-6 and TRBJ2-3, with 11 bases matching TRBD2. The bases read TGTGCCAGCAGCCCCAGGACTAGCGGGAGCACAGATACGCAGTATTTT. The resulting protein is CASSPRTSGSTDTQYF.